This paragraph reports one T cell receptor beta chain. Its antigen remains unidentified. No base qualities exist here, and no much larger clone lies one base off it. The method behind the library was the immunoSEQ multiplex PCR assay. TCR beta CDR3 sequencing was performed on DNA from the cultured, isolated CD4+ T cells. In the authors' own workflow: Non-productive TCR sequences were removed, reads were trimmed to the CDR3 region, and CDR3s of at least 7 amino acids were retained. Antigen-specific clonotypes were identified using the MANAFEST web app by comparison of expansion in peptide wells against reference cultures. Positive clones required FDR<0.05 expansion versus reference and all other wells, odds ratio above 5, and frequency above 0.1% in two replicate wells. Clonotypes significantly expanded in SARS-CoV-2 spike wells and in at least one common cold coronavirus spike condition were defined as cross-reactive. Using the stringdist R package, CDR3 similarity was measured by Levenshtein distance, and unrooted trees were constructed with ape in R 3.6.1. TCRdb carries this immuneACCESS record with in-frame sequences only. Its versions omit some clonotypes, under half of them owing to an unresolved V gene in the studies checked, with the rest unexplained. V, J and clone size derive from that table, while D and trimming were established from the DNA sequence. In all, the sample holds about 48,000 clones, and around 74% of those were seen once. About 16% of the sample is taken by the ten largest.

This sample stems from a study of vaccination effects on CD4 cells after COVID-19 (dated by TCRdb to between 2021 and 2023). Notes on the research overall: Post-vaccine samples across the study were collected a median of 72 days after the second dose, with a range of 14 to 241. SARS-CoV-2 spike-specific CD4+ TCR repertoires from before and after mRNA vaccination were compared in COVID-19 convalescent patients and in infection-naive vaccine recipients. The full study included some 10 COVID-19 convalescent patients and several SARS-CoV-2-naive healthy vaccine recipients. Cultures from other donors in the study were sequenced using the Oncomine TCR Beta short-read assay on an Illumina iSeq 100.

What the authors observed across the whole study: The study was limited by a small number of convalescent patients and lacked early post-infection timepoints. In healthy vaccine recipients, vaccine-induced clones were almost all SARS-CoV-2 mono-reactive, with only 1 of 255 being cross-reactive with common cold coronaviruses. Clones induced by infection and clones induced by vaccination both contracted markedly at late timepoints after vaccination, which fits with T cell responses waning over time.

In the ViraFEST assay, PBMC were stimulated with viral peptide pools, and antigen-specific CD4+ T cell clonotypes were then identified by expansion using TCR sequencing. After roughly 11 days of culture, CD4+ T cells were isolated with the EasySep CD4+ T cell isolation kit. Each participant got two doses of an mRNA SARS-CoV-2 vaccine, either BNT162b2 or mRNA-1273. Negative nucleocapsid antibody results before and after vaccination confirmed that the healthy vaccine recipients had no prior SARS-CoV-2 infection. Each well held 1.5 million to 2.5 million PBMC cultured in IMDM containing roughly 4.9% human AB serum, 8 to 10 IU/ml IL-2 and gentamicin, along with about 10 ug/ml peptides. On days 3 and 7, half of the culture medium was replaced with fresh IL-2-containing medium. Unless otherwise noted, each peptide stimulation condition was cultured in triplicate wells. PBMC were separated from whole blood using Ficoll-Paque Plus gradient centrifugation and were then either cryopreserved at -140C or used fresh. The overlapping peptide pools covered the spike proteins of SARS-CoV-2 as well as those of the common cold coronaviruses HCoV-NL63, HCoV-OC43 and HCoV-229E. Genomic DNA was extracted from cultured CD4+ T cells with the QIAamp micro DNA kit.

The starting material was CD4+ T cells from PBMCs cultured with HCoV-OC43 spike peptides, obtained after COVID-19 vaccination. The sample's cell subset or site, from its label and the paper: HCoV-OC43 spike overlapping peptide pool stimulation. The receptor was isolated from a human donor who received a COVID-19 vaccine.

Here the CDR3 is given as CASSLSTGGVYGYTF. The DNA sequence follows: TGCGCCAGCAGCTTATCGACGGGGGGCGTCTATGGCTACACCTTC. The sequence joins TRBV5-1 to TRBJ1-2; the D segment could be TRBD1, given 6 matching bases. Between the V and J ends, shortened by 2 bases and 4 bases respectively, the junction contains 15 bases. From a lookup of the germline V gene, CDR1 and CDR2 are SGHRS and YFSETQ. From the cysteine up to the phenylalanine, the CDR3 has a length of 15 residues. The entry retains the CDR3 DNA only, 45 bases that are in frame from base 1. With all but the CDR3 taken from the reference TRBV5-1 and TRBJ1-2 genes, the full variable domain is: KAGVTQTPRYLIKTRGQQVTLSCSPISGHRSVSWYQQTPGQGLQFLFEYFSETQRNKGNFPGRFSGRQFSNSRSEMNVSTLELGDSALYLCASSLSTGGVYGYTFGSGTRLTVV.